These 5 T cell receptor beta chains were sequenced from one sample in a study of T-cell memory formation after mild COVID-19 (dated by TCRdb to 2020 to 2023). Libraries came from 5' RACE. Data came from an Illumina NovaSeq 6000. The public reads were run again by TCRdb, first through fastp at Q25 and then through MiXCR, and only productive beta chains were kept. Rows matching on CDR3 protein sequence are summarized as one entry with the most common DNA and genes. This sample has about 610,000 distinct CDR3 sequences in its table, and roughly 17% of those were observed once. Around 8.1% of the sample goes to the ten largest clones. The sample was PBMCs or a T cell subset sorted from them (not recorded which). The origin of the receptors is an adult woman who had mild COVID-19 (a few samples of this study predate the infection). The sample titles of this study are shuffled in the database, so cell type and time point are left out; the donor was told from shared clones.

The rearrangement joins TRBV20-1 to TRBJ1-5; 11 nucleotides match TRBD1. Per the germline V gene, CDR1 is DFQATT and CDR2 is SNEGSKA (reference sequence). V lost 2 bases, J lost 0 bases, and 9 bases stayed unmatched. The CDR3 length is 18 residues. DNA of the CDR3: TGCAGTGCTAGATCCGGGACAGGGGGGTTAATTAGCAATCAGCCCCAGCATTTT. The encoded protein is CSARSGTGGLISNQPQHF.

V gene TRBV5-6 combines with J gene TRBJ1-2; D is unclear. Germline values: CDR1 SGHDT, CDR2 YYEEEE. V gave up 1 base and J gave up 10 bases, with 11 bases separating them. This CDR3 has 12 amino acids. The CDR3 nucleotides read TGTGCCAGCAGCTTGTGGGGTCAGGCCTACACCTTC. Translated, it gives CASSLWGQAYTF.

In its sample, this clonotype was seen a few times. The CDR3 is CASSQADTEAFF. CDR3 nucleotides: TGCGCCAGCAGCCAGGCAGACACTGAAGCTTTCTTT. This chain links TRBV4-3 with TRBJ1-1; D not resolved. This CDR3 has 12 residues. The V end lost 3 bases, the J end lost 3 bases, and 5 bases lay between the germline ends. From germline, CDR1 is LGHNA and CDR2 YSLEER.

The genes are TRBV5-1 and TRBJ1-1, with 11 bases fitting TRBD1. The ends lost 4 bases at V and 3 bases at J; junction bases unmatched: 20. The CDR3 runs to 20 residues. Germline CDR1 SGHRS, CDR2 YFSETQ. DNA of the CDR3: TGCGCCAGCAGCATAGAAACGGACAGGGGGCTAACAGAGGGCCACACTGAAGCTTTCTTT. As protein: CASSIETDRGLTEGHTEAFF.

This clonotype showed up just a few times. CDR3 sequence: CASSYAGHISYNEQFF. The CDR3 DNA follows: TGCGCCAGCAGCTACGCGGGGCACATATCCTACAATGAGCAGTTCTTC. The chain couples TRBV5-1 to TRBJ2-1; possibly TRBD2 for D (6 bases). The CDR3 sequence is 16 residues long. V lost 3 bases and J 1 base, leaving 14 bases between the germline ends. The germline gives CDR1 SGHRS, CDR2 YFSETQ.